A single sample is the source of the 13 T cell receptor beta chains below, sequenced in a study of regulatory T cells in long-lasting Graves disease. CDR3 regions were amplified by Arm-PCR using iRepertoire HTBI primers to build TCR beta libraries. In TCRdb, the multiplex PCR reads were re-called with MiXCR into one record per CDR3 protein. The sample contains roughly 500,000 distinct CDR3 sequences, less than 25% of which appear only once. Time point specified: persistent/refractory GD, antithyroid drugs over 5 years with positive TRAb. PBMCs were the source of the RNA used for TCR sequencing. This specimen was peripheral blood mononuclear cells (PBMCs), taken when the disease was refractory, from a patient treated with antithyroid drugs. Receptors were obtained from a female donor with Graves disease.

The CDR3 sequence is CASSRVERGTYEQYF. CDR3 coding DNA: TGCGCCAGCAGCAGAGTTGAGCGGGGGACCTACGAGCAGTACTTC. This rearrangement joins TRBV5-1 to TRBJ2-7; 8 bases line up with TRBD2. The V segment lost 4 bases and the J segment 2 bases; nucleotides outside the gene matches: 8. CDR3 length: 15 residues. The germline gives CDR1 SGHRS, CDR2 YFSETQ. Together with reference TRBV5-1 and TRBJ2-7, the CDR3 gives the full variable domain: KAGVTQTPRYLIKTRGQQVTLSCSPISGHRSVSWYQQTPGQGLQFLFEYFSETQRNKGNFPGRFSGRQFSNSRSEMNVSTLELGDSALYLCASSRVERGTYEQYFGPGTRLTVT.

The chain uses TRBV7-9 and TRBJ1-3, with TRBD1 identical over 11 bases. The CDR3 has 19 residues. Trimming cost V 4 bases and J 2 bases; bases outside gene matches: 13. Germline CDR1 SEHNR, CDR2 FQNEAQ (reference sequence). CDR3 sequence: CASSWVRGGQGDAGNTIYF. In DNA form, the CDR3 reads TGTGCCAGCAGCTGGGTGCGAGGGGGACAGGGGGACGCTGGAAACACCATATATTTT.

About this clonotype itself: One base away lies a much larger clone, so this may be a sequencing read error. This sequence joins TRBV28 and TRBJ1-4, with a possible D match to TRBD1 (6 bases). Germline values: CDR1 MDHEN, CDR2 SYDVKM. Trimming cost V 6 bases and J 7 bases, with 12 bases left between them. The CDR3 extends over 13 amino acids. The CDR3 DNA sequence: TGTGCCAGCAGAGGACAGTGGTCTGAAAAACTGTTTTTT. The encoded protein is CASRGQWSEKLFF.

The chain recombines TRBV6-5 with TRBJ2-3, with D perhaps matching TRBD2 (5 bases). The CDR3 consists of 15 residues. V gave up 3 bases and J gave up 5 bases, with 15 bases separating them. The germline gives CDR1 MNHEY, CDR2 SVGAGI. The chain's CDR3 is CASSYGRPTRDTQYF. The CDR3 coding sequence is TGTGCCAGCAGTTATGGGAGACCAACAAGAGATACGCAGTATTTT.

Turning to this clonotype: At one end the junction does not follow the germline gene, possibly because of a read error. The CDR3 bases are TGTGTCAGCAGACCAGGAGGGAGCTACGAGCAGTACTTC. Translation gives CVSRPGGSYEQYF. This rearrangement joins TRBV7-2 to TRBJ2-7; D possibly corresponds to TRBD2 (6 bases). The CDR3 loop spans 13 amino acids. Germline lookup yields CDR1 SGHTA and CDR2 FQGNSA.

This clonotype showed up many times. The chain employs TRBV20-1 and TRBJ1-2; D remains ambiguous. The CDR3 runs 11 residues. With 8 bases removed from V and 7 bases from J, the gap between germline ends came to 14 bases. Germline V gene lookup returns CDR1 DFQATT and CDR2 SNEGSKA (reference sequence). CDR3 in amino acids: CSYSAYLGYTF. In DNA, the CDR3 is TGCAGTTATAGCGCCTATCTTGGCTACACCTTC.

This clonotype was picked up a small number of times. The gene calls are TRBV20-1 and TRBJ2-7, with 8 bases fitting TRBD1. From germline, CDR1 is DFQATT and CDR2 SNEGSKA (reference sequence). The CDR3 loop spans 13 amino acids. Unmatched junction bases numbered 3, after V lost 2 bases and J lost 3 bases. CDR3 loop: CSARRQGYYEQYF. The CDR3, as DNA: TGCAGTGCTAGAAGACAGGGGTACTACGAGCAGTACTTC.

This clonotype was counted ten times or more. The genes are TRBV6-5 and TRBJ1-2; no reliable D call. CDR3 length: 15 residues. Germline lookup yields CDR1 MNHEY and CDR2 SVGAGI. Between the trimmed V and J ends, which lost 2 bases and 2 bases, there was a span of 12 bases. CDR3 DNA: TGTGCCAGCAGTTACCCAGGACTTCCGAACTATGGCTACACCTTC. It encodes CASSYPGLPNYGYTF.

This clonotype was picked up many times. The V call is TRBV12-3 or TRBV12-4, the J call TRBJ1-1; a weak D match, TRBD1 (6 bases). Trimming cost V 5 bases and J 8 bases, with 15 bases left between them. The CDR3 runs to 13 residues. The CDR3 region is CASSISTGTEAFF. In DNA form, the CDR3 reads TGTGCCAGCAGTATATCTACCGGGACAGAAGCTTTCTTT.

This clonotype was picked up one time. A much bigger clone sits one base away, suggesting this may be a read error. V gene TRBV20-1 combines with J gene TRBJ1-4; D is uncertain. The CDR3 consists of 18 residues. Per the germline V gene, CDR1 is DFQATT and CDR2 is SNEGSKA (reference sequence). The CDR3 region is CSAEKREVLFSTNEKLSF. CDR3 DNA: TGCAGTGCTGAGAAGAGGGAGGTCCTTTTTTCAACTAATGAAAAACTGTCTTTT.

This clonotype was seen many times. The chain combines TRBV29-1 with TRBJ1-1; 7 bases are a match to TRBD1. The ends lost 7 bases at V and 1 base at J; junction bases unmatched: 3. Germline CDR1 is SQVTM and CDR2 is ANQGSEA. The CDR3 is made up of 12 amino acids. CDR3 nucleotides: TGCAGCGCCGGGACAGCGAACACTGAAGCTTTCTTT. Its protein product is CSAGTANTEAFF.

Ten or more counts support this clonotype. J is TRBJ2-2 and V is TRBV28; 7 positions agree with TRBD2. V was clipped by 5 bases and J by 5 bases; unmatched bases: 11. This CDR3 contains 16 residues. Germline CDR1 reads MDHEN; CDR2 reads SYDVKM. In nucleotides, the CDR3 is TGTGCCAGCAGTACTATACGGGGGAGGGTGACCGGGGAGCTGTTTTTT. It codes for CASSTIRGRVTGELFF.

This chain links TRBV10-3 with TRBJ2-3; 7 nucleotides agree with TRBD2. The J segment lost 8 bases and the V segment lost 0 bases, leaving 11 bases of the junction unmatched. This CDR3 contains 16 residues. Per germline, CDR1 ENHRY and CDR2 SYGVKD. CDR3 sequence: CAISESPREFPVTQYF. DNA of the CDR3: TGTGCCATCAGTGAGTCGCCGCGGGAGTTTCCCGTTACGCAGTATTTT.